A selection of T cell receptor beta chains follows, all from one sample in a study of blood T cell repertoires in COVID-19. TCRdb's table, derived via immunoSEQ multiplex PCR, lists solely in-frame clones and lacks some. This sample has around 310,000 clones, with about nine tenths found just once. Sequencing was done on a sample of PBMCs or T cells enriched from blood (not recorded which). These receptors were obtained from a woman aged 25 to 39 who had recovered from COVID-19. The CDR3 runs from the conserved cysteine through the conserved F or W. D genes are given only for firm matches. The size field is filled for only some rows; it gives once, few, many or a size class.

D: -; size: -; V: TRBV7-8; J: TRBJ2-7; CDR3: CASSAQGAEQYF; DNA: TGTGCCAGCAGCGCCCAGGGTGCCGAGCAGTACTTC
D: -; size: -; V: TRBV30; J: TRBJ1-4; CDR3: CAWSAGEYEKLFF; DNA: TGTGCCTGGAGTGCAGGGGAATATGAAAAACTGTTTTTT
D: TRBD1; size: once; V: TRBV6-5; J: TRBJ2-7; CDR3: CASSSQGYEQYF; DNA: TGTGCCAGCAGTTCACAGGGGTACGAGCAGTACTTC
D: -; size: -; V: TRBV5-3; J: TRBJ1-1; CDR3: CARSSSYIPGHTGSEAFF; DNA: TGTGCCAGAAGCTCCTCTTATATTCCGGGACACACGGGATCTGAAGCTTTCTTT
D: TRBD1; size: few; V: TRBV7-9; J: TRBJ1-1; CDR3: CASSRLRKGQGDTEAFF; DNA: TGTGCCAGCAGCCGCCTGCGTAAGGGACAGGGAGACACTGAAGCTTTCTTT
D: TRBD2; size: -; V: TRBV7-2; J: TRBJ2-2; CDR3: CASSPIGTSGYTGELFF; DNA: TGTGCCAGCAGCCCCATCGGGACTAGCGGATACACCGGGGAGCTGTTTTTT
D: -; size: -; V: TRBV20-1; J: TRBJ1-2; CDR3: CSAAEYGYTF; DNA: TGCAGTGCTGCGGAATATGGCTACACCTTC
D: TRBD2; size: -; V: TRBV24-1; J: TRBJ2-7; CDR3: CATSDPPRGGGSYEQYF; DNA: TGTGCCACCAGTGACCCTCCTCGAGGCGGGGGGTCGTACGAGCAGTACTTC
D: TRBD2; size: -; V: TRBV4-1; J: TRBJ2-7; CDR3: CASSQEAGGTGEQYF; DNA: TGCGCCAGCAGCCAAGAAGCGGGAGGAACTGGTGAGCAGTACTTC
D: TRBD1; size: once; V: TRBV18; J: TRBJ1-5; CDR3: CASSLRDRGSGQPQHF; DNA: TGTGCCAGCTCACTTAGGGACAGGGGTTCGGGTCAGCCCCAGCATTTT
D: -; size: -; V: TRBV7-9; J: TRBJ1-2; CDR3: CASAPTRGALTFGGYTF; DNA: TGTGCCAGCGCCCCCACTCGGGGGGCGCTAACGTTCGGTGGCTACACCTTC
D: -; size: -; V: TRBV18; J: TRBJ1-4; CDR3: CASSPPSTRNEKLFF; DNA: TGTGCCAGCTCACCACCGTCGACTCGGAATGAAAAACTGTTTTTT
D: -; size: -; V: TRBV18; J: TRBJ2-1; CDR3: CASAYNEQFF; DNA: TGTGCCAGCGCGTACAATGAGCAGTTCTTC
D: -; size: few; V: TRBV3-1/TRBV3-2; J: TRBJ2-1; CDR3: CASSQTNNEQFF; DNA: TGTGCCAGCAGCCAAACTAACAATGAGCAGTTCTTC
D: TRBD2; size: -; V: TRBV3-1/TRBV3-2; J: TRBJ2-3; CDR3: CASSSPGLAGTDTQYF; DNA: TGTGCCAGCAGCAGCCCGGGACTAGCGGGTACAGATACGCAGTATTTT